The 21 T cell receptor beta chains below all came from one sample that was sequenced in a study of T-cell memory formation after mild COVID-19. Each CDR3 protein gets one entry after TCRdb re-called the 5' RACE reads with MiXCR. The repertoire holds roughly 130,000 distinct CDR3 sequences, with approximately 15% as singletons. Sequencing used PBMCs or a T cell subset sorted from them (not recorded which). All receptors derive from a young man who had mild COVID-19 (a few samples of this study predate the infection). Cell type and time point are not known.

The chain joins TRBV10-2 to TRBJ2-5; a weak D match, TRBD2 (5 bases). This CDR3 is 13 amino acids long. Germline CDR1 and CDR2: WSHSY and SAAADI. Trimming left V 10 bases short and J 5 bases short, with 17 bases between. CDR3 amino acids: CATASDSRETQYF. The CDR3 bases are TGCGCCACCGCTTCGGACTCAAGGGAGACCCAGTACTTC.

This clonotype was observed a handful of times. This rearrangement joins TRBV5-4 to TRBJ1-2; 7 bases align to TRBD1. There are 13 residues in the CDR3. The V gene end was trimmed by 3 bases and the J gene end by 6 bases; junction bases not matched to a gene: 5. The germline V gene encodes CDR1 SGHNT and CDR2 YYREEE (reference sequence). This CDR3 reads CASSSQGTDGYTF. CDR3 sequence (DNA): TGTGCCAGCAGCTCACAGGGGACGGATGGCTACACCTTC.

CDR3 residues: CASSFQRRQETQYF. CDR3 bases: TGTGCCAGCAGTTTCCAGCGCCGCCAAGAGACCCAGTACTTC. The rearrangement links TRBV12-3 or TRBV12-4 to TRBJ2-5; D ambiguous. V lost 3 bases, J lost 1 base, and 9 bases lay in between. The CDR3 covers 14 residues.

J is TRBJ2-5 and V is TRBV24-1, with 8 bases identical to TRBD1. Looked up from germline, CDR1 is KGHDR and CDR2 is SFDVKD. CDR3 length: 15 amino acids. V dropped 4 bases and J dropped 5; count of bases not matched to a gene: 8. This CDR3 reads CATSDPRGPGETQYF. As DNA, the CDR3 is TGTGCCACCAGTGACCCCAGGGGGCCAGGGGAGACCCAGTACTTC.

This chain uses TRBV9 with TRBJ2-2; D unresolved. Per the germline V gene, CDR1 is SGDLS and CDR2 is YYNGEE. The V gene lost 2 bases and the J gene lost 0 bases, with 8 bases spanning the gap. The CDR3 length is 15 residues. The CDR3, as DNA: TGTGCCAGCAGCGTCGACCCAACGAACACCGGGGAGCTGTTTTTT. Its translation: CASSVDPTNTGELFF.

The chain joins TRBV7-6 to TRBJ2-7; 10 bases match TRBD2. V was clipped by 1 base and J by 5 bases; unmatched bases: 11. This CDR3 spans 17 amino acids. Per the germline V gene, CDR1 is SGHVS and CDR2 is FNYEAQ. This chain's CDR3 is CASSLGPFKRGGHEQYV. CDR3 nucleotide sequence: TGTGCCAGCAGCTTAGGCCCCTTTAAGCGGGGGGGACACGAGCAGTACGTC.

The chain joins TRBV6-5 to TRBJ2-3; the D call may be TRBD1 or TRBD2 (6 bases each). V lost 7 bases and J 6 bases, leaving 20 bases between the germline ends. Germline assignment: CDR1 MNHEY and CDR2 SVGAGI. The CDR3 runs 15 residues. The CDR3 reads CASTPRGAGPDTQYF. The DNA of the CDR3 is TGTGCCAGCACCCCAAGGGGGGCCGGCCCGGATACGCAGTATTTT.

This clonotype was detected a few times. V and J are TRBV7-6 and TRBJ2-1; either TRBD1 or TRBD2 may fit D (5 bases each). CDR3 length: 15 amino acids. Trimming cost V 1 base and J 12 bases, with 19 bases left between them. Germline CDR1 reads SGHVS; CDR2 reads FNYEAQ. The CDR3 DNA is TGTGCCAGCAGCTTAGAGGGGTTTACGGGACCCCTGCAGTTCTTC. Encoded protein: CASSLEGFTGPLQFF.

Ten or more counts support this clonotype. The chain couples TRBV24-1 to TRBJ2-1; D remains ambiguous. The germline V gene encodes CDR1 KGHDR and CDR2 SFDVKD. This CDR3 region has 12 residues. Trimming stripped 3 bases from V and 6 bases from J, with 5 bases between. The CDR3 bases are TGTGCCACCAGTGATCCAGCCAATGAGCAGTTCTTC. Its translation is CATSDPANEQFF.

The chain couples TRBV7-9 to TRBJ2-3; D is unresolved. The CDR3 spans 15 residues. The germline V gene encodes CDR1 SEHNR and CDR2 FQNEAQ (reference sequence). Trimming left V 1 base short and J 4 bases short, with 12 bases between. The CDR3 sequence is CASSLGSADADTQYF. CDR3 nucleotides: TGTGCCAGCAGCTTAGGATCAGCAGACGCAGATACGCAGTATTTT.

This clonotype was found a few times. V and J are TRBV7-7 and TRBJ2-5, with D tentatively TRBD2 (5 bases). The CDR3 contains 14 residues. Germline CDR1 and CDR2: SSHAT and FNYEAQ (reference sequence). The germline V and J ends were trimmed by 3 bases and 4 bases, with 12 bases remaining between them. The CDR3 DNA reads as TGTGCCAGCAGCTTCAACCCTCGGGGAGAGACCCAGTACTTC. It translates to CASSFNPRGETQYF.

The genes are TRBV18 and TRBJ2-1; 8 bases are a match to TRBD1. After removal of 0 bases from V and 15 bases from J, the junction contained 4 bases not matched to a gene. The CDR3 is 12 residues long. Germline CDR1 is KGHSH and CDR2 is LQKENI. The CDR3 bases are TGTGCCAGCTCACCACCTGACAGGGGTGCGTTCTTC. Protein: CASSPPDRGAFF.

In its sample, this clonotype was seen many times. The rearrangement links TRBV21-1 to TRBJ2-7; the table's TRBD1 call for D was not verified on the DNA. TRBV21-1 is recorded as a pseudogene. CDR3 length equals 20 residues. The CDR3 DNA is TGTGCCAGCACCCTTAAAGGTCTGCGAGATCGGGACAGGGCTCTCTACGAGCAGTACGTC. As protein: CASTLKGLRDRDRALYEQYV.

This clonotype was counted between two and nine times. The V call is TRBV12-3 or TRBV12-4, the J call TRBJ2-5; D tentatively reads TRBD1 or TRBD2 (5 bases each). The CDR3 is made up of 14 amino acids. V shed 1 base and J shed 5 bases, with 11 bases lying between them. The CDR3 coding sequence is TGTGCCAGCAGTTTAGGGGGACGTCGGGAGACCCAGTACTTC. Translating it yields CASSLGGRRETQYF.

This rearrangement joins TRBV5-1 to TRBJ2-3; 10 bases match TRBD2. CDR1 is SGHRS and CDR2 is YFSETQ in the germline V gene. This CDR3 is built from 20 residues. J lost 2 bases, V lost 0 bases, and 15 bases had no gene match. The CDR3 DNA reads TGCGCCAGCAGCTTGGATCACAGGGTCCGAAGCGGGGGGGCCACAGATACGCAGTATTTT. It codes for CASSLDHRVRSGGATDTQYF.

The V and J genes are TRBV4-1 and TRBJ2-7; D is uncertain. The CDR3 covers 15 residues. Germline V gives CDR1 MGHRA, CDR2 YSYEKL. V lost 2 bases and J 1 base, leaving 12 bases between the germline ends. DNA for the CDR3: TGCGCCAGCAGCCAAACCGTAGCCTCATCCTACGAGCAGTACGTC. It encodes CASSQTVASSYEQYV.

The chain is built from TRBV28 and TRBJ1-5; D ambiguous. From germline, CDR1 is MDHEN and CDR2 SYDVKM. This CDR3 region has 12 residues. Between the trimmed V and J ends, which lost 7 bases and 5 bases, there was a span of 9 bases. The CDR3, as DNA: TGTGCCAGCACCCGTAAGGATCAGCCCCAGCATTTT. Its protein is CASTRKDQPQHF. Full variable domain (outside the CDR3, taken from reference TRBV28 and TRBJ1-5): DVKVTQSSRYLVKRTGEKVFLECVQDMDHENMFWYRQDPGLGLRLIYFSYDVKMKEKGDIPEGYSVSREKKERFSLILESASTNQTSMYLCASTRKDQPQHFGDGTRLSIL.

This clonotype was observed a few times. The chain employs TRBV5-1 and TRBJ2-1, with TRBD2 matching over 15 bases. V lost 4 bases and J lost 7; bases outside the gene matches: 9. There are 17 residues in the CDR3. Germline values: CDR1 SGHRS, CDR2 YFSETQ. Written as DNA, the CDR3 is TGCGCCAGCAGCAAAGCCCCCGGACTAGCGGGGGGGAATGAGCAGTTCTTC. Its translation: CASSKAPGLAGGNEQFF.

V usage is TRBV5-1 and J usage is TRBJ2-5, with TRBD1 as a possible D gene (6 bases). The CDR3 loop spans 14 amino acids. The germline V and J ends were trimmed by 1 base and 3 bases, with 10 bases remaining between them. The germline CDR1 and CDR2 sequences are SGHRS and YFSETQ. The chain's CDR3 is CASSLSQGEETQYF. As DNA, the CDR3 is TGCGCCAGCAGCTTGTCACAGGGAGAAGAGACCCAGTACTTC.

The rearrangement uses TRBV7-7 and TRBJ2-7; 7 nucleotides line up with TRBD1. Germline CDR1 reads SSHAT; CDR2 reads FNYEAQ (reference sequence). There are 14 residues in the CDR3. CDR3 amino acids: CASSFRQGLYEQYV. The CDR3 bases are TGTGCTAGCAGCTTTCGACAGGGATTGTACGAGCAGTACGTC.

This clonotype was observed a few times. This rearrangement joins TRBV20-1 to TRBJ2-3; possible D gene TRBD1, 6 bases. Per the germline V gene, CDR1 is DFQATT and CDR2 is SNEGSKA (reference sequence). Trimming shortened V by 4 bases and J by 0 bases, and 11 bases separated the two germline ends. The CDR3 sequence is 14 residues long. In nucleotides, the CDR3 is TGCAGTGCTACTACAGGGTCTAGCACAGATACGCAGTATTTT. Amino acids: CSATTGSSTDTQYF.